This T cell receptor beta chain was documented in a study of control samples from healthy donors and cancer patients. Sequencing was performed with immunoSEQ multiplex PCR; in TCRdb, only in-frame clones are kept and a portion is missing. The data hold approximately 180,000 clones, with approximately 94% observed a single time. This clone was seen once. Sequencing was done on a sample of blood. The source is a young woman in good health.

CDR3 sequence (DNA): TGCGCCAGCAGCCAAGGGGGGGAGGATTCACCCCTCCACTTT. Translation gives CASSQGGEDSPLHF. The chain carries TRBV4-3 and TRBJ1-6; D might be TRBD1 (5 bases). The CDR3 covers 14 residues. Trimming removed 1 base at V and 8 bases at J, with 9 bases between. Germline values: CDR1 LGHNA, CDR2 YSLEER.